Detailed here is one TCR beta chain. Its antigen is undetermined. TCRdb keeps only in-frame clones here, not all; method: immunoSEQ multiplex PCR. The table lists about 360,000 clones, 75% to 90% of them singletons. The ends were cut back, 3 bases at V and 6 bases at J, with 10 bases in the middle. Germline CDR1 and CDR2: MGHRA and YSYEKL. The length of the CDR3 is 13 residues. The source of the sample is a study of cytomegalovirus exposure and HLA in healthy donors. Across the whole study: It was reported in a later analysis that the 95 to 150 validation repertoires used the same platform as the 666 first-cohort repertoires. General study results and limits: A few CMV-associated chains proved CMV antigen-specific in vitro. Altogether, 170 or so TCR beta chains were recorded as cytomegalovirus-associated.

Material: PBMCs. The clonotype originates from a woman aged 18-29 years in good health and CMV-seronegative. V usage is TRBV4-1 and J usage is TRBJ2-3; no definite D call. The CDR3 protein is CASSQLGLDTQYF. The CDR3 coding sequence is TGCGCCAGCAGCCAGCTAGGATTGGATACGCAGTATTTT.